The T cell receptor beta chain under discussion was sequenced for a study of blood T cell repertoires in COVID-19. Germline CDR1 is LGHDT and CDR2 is YNNKEL (reference sequence). This CDR3 has 14 amino acids. Trimming stripped 4 bases from V and 0 bases from J, with 9 bases between. Clones were sequenced by immunoSEQ multiplex PCR, and TCRdb holds only the in-frame ones, with some missing. This table has 300,000 to 450,000 clones, roughly nine tenths appearing once. The TCR originated in a woman under 40 with COVID-19, enrolled during active disease. The specimen was peripheral blood. The chain links TRBV3-1 (or the pseudogene TRBV3-2) to TRBJ2-5, with D perhaps matching TRBD2 (7 bases). As DNA, the CDR3 is TGTGCCAGCAGCCCCGGGGGGCACCAAGAGACCCAGTACTTC. Protein product: CASSPGGHQETQYF.